This paragraph covers one TCR beta chain sequence. What it recognizes is unknown. The entry originates in a study of cytomegalovirus exposure and HLA in healthy donors. Trimming took 2 bases from V and 4 from J, leaving 17 bases between them. CDR1 ENHRY and CDR2 SYGVKD come from the germline V gene. The CDR3 covers 16 residues. This PCR relied on a set of 60 Vbeta primers and 13 Jbeta primers. TCRdb keeps only in-frame clones here, not all; method: immunoSEQ multiplex PCR. The sample includes approximately 190,000 clones, approximately 78% of them seen just once. Study outcomes and limitations: TCR beta chains numbering more than 150 were designated cytomegalovirus-associated. No immune exposure information besides CMV serostatus was available. An apparent linkage of common viral pathogens to several of the most significant clusters emerged in a later analysis.

The chain combines TRBV10-3 with TRBJ1-1, with D possibly being TRBD1 (6 bases). This receptor was obtained from a woman aged 50 to 60 in good health and CMV-seropositive. The sequencing sample was made of PBMCs. CDR3 sequence (DNA): TGTGCCATCAGTGAGCCCAGTACAGGGATGGGCACTGAAGCTTTCTTT. It translates to CAISEPSTGMGTEAFF.